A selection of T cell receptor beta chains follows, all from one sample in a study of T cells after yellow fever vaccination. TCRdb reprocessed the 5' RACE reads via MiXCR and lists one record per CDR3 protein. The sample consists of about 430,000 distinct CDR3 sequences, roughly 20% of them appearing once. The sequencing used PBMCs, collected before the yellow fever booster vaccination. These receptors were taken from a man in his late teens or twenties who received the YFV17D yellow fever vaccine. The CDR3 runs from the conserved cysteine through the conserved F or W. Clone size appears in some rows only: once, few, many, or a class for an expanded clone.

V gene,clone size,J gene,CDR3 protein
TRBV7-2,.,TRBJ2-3,CASSPGGGVPDTQYF
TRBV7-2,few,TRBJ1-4,CASSSPPGGAGAEKLFF
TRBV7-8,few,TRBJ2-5,CASTSYGTVFQETQYF
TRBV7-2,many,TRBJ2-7,CASSLAGGDGYEQYF
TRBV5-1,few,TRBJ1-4,CASSLDSQGGKLFF
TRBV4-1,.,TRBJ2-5,CASSLRDSPLETQYF
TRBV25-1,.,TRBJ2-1,CASLGLAGVNEQFF
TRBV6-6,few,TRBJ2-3,CASSYEVQSNTQYF
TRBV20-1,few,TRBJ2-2,CSARDRKQGVHELNTGELFF
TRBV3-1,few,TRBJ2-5,CASSQRAEETQYF
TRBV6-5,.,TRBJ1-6,CASSYSDRLNSPLHF
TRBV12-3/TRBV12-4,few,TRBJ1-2,CASSFGGAGNGYTF
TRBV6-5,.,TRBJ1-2,CASSYSYGTFEYGYTF
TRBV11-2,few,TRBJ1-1,CASSTSVLTVMAFF
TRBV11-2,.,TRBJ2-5,CASILDAGGKTQYF
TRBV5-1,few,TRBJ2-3,CASSLAGGVDTQYF
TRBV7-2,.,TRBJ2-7,CASSLGGGRAEYF
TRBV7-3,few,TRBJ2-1,CASSLNSYVEQFF
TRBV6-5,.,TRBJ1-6,CASSYAGAFHF
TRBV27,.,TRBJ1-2,CASSSSGAGFSYTF
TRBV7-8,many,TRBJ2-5,CASSPTSGETQYF